The rows below give T cell receptor beta chains drawn from one sample of a study of T cell responses to AZD1222 COVID-19 vaccine. Clones were read by immunoSEQ multiplex PCR, and TCRdb kept only the in-frame ones, dropping some. The table records about 93,000 clones, just over 85% of them present only once. This specimen was peripheral blood, taken on day 0 of AZD1222 vaccination. Receptor source: an adult in good health. CDR3s include the opening cysteine and the closing phenylalanine or tryptophan. Each record gives: D gene, clone size, V gene, J gene, CDR3 protein, CDR3 DNA. The D gene is left open where the match is weak. A row's size may be missing; if present it is once, few, many or a size class.

D: TRBD1
size: NA
V: TRBV7-9
J: TRBJ2-7
CDR3: CASSLTGGGYEQYF
DNA: TGTGCCAGCAGCTTAACAGGGGGCGGCTACGAGCAGTACTTC

D: NA
size: NA
V: TRBV7-9
J: TRBJ2-7
CDR3: CASSSTGVKAAYEQYF
DNA: TGTGCCAGCAGCAGCACAGGCGTAAAGGCCGCCTACGAGCAGTACTTC

D: NA
size: few
V: TRBV12-3/TRBV12-4
J: TRBJ2-1
CDR3: CASSLKTAGEQFF
DNA: TGTGCCAGCAGTTTAAAAACAGCAGGTGAGCAGTTCTTC

D: TRBD2
size: NA
V: TRBV5-4
J: TRBJ2-3
CDR3: CASSAGTSSTDTQYF
DNA: TGTGCCAGCAGCGCCGGGACTAGCAGCACAGATACGCAGTATTTT

D: TRBD1
size: NA
V: TRBV5-1
J: TRBJ2-6
CDR3: CASSLVWDRGLGANVLTF
DNA: TGCGCCAGCAGCTTAGTGTGGGACAGGGGGCTTGGGGCCAACGTCCTGACTTTC

D: TRBD2
size: NA
V: TRBV7-9
J: TRBJ2-1
CDR3: CASSRTDLAGGPLDEQFF
DNA: TGTGCCAGCAGCCGCACGGATTTAGCGGGAGGGCCGTTGGATGAGCAGTTCTTC

D: NA
size: NA
V: TRBV27
J: TRBJ1-2
CDR3: CASSPGRGYYGYTF
DNA: TGTGCCAGCAGCCCCGGTCGAGGGTACTATGGCTACACCTTC

D: NA
size: once
V: TRBV2
J: TRBJ2-1
CDR3: CASSEAEQFF
DNA: TGTGCCAGCAGTGAAGCTGAGCAGTTCTTC

D: NA
size: NA
V: TRBV24-1
J: TRBJ1-6
CDR3: CATSVNREGLTLHF
DNA: TGTGCCACCAGTGTAAATAGGGAGGGCTTGACCCTCCACTTT

D: NA
size: NA
V: TRBV5-1
J: TRBJ1-1
CDR3: CASSPQTLNTEAFF
DNA: TGCGCCAGCAGCCCACAGACCCTAAACACTGAAGCTTTCTTT

D: TRBD2
size: NA
V: TRBV20-1
J: TRBJ2-1
CDR3: CSASTSGAYNEQFF
DNA: TGCAGTGCGAGTACTAGCGGGGCCTACAATGAGCAGTTCTTC

D: NA
size: NA
V: TRBV5-1
J: TRBJ2-5
CDR3: CASSSLTQETQYF
DNA: TGCGCCAGCAGCTCGTTAACCCAAGAGACCCAGTACTTC

D: TRBD1
size: NA
V: TRBV5-6
J: TRBJ2-1
CDR3: CASSLGDREYNEQFF
DNA: TGTGCCAGCAGCTTGGGGGACAGGGAGTACAATGAGCAGTTCTTC

D: NA
size: once
V: TRBV6-1
J: TRBJ2-7
CDR3: CASSERAGYEQYF
DNA: TGTGCCAGCAGTGAAAGGGCGGGGTACGAGCAGTACTTC

D: NA
size: NA
V: TRBV11-3
J: TRBJ1-3
CDR3: CASSSSLTGNTIYF
DNA: TGTGCCAGCAGCTCTAGTTTAACTGGAAACACCATATATTTT

D: TRBD1
size: once
V: TRBV29-1
J: TRBJ1-4
CDR3: CSARQGGTEKLFF
DNA: TGCAGCGCCCGACAGGGGGGGACTGAAAAACTGTTTTTT

D: NA
size: NA
V: TRBV7-8
J: TRBJ2-3
CDR3: CASSLEALGTDTQYF
DNA: TGTGCCAGCAGCTTAGAGGCACTGGGGACAGATACGCAGTATTTT

D: NA
size: NA
V: TRBV18
J: TRBJ1-3
CDR3: CASSLGLRSGNTIYF
DNA: TGTGCCAGCTCTCTTGGACTTCGCTCTGGAAACACCATATATTTT

D: TRBD2
size: once
V: TRBV4-3
J: TRBJ2-1
CDR3: CASSQQTSGSDGEQFF
DNA: TGCGCCAGCAGCCAACAGACTAGCGGGAGTGACGGTGAGCAGTTCTTC

D: TRBD1
size: NA
V: TRBV9
J: TRBJ1-4
CDR3: CASSPPGGGFDEKLFF
DNA: TGTGCCAGCAGCCCACCAGGGGGGGGGTTTGATGAAAAACTGTTTTTT

D: TRBD2
size: once
V: TRBV4-1
J: TRBJ2-2
CDR3: CASRGAGGLGGELFF
DNA: TGCGCCAGCAGGGGAGCGGGGGGGCTTGGCGGGGAGCTGTTTTTT

D: NA
size: NA
V: TRBV5-1
J: TRBJ2-7
CDR3: CASSLETAPGYEQYF
DNA: TGCGCCAGCAGCTTGGAAACAGCACCAGGCTACGAGCAGTACTTC

D: NA
size: NA
V: TRBV3-1/TRBV3-2
J: TRBJ2-2
CDR3: CASTMGAGARELFF
DNA: TGTGCCAGCACAATGGGAGCCGGCGCCAGGGAGCTGTTTTTT